What follows are 31 T cell receptor beta chains derived from one specimen sequenced in a study of PD-1 blockade in classical Hodgkin lymphoma. Brentuximab vedotin exposure varied among the patients, all of whom had relapsed after autologous stem cell transplantation. Clones were sequenced by immunoSEQ multiplex PCR, and TCRdb holds only the in-frame ones, with some missing. The sample includes approximately 100,000 clones, around nine tenths of them seen just once. Sequencing was performed on peripheral blood mononuclear cells (PBMCs), taken before the second cycle of nivolumab. All receptors come from a human donor with classical Hodgkin lymphoma.

The rearrangement uses TRBV7-8 and TRBJ2-5; 7 nucleotides line up with TRBD2. The CDR3 runs to 14 residues. J was trimmed by 3 bases and V by 3 bases; bases with no gene match: 4. Germline lookup yields CDR1 SGHVS and CDR2 FQNEAQ. The CDR3 is CASSFSSGEETQYF. In nucleotides, the CDR3 is TGTGCCAGCAGCTTTTCTAGCGGAGAAGAGACCCAGTACTTC.

Only one count was recorded for this clone. J is TRBJ2-7 and V is TRBV29-1, with 9 bases that match TRBD2. This CDR3 contains 13 residues. CDR1 and CDR2 from the germline V gene are SQVTM and ANQGSEA. Trimming removed 8 bases from V and 0 bases from J; junction bases left unmatched: 5. The CDR3 loop reads CSTGSGGSYEQYF. The CDR3 DNA reads TGCAGCACAGGTAGCGGGGGCTCCTACGAGCAGTACTTC.

The chain couples TRBV7-9 to TRBJ1-4, with 9 bases that match TRBD1. V trimming: 3 bases; J trimming: 5 bases; junction bases outside the gene matches: 1. The CDR3 has 14 amino acids. Germline values: CDR1 SEHNR, CDR2 FQNEAQ (reference sequence). The CDR3 here is CASSLGTGNEKLFF. CDR3 bases: TGTGCCAGCAGCTTGGGGACAGGGAATGAAAAACTGTTTTTT.

The gene calls are TRBV10-3 and TRBJ1-1; 8 positions agree with TRBD1. The germline V gene encodes CDR1 ENHRY and CDR2 SYGVKD. There are 16 residues in the CDR3. V gave up 6 bases and J gave up 2 bases; unmatched junction bases: 11. CDR3 protein: CAIRGQGAYRNTEAFF. CDR3 nucleotide sequence: TGTGCCATCAGGGGTCAGGGGGCCTATAGAAACACTGAAGCTTTCTTT.

V usage is TRBV27 and J usage is TRBJ2-3; D remains ambiguous. From germline, CDR1 is MNHEY and CDR2 SMNVEV (reference sequence). Trimming took off 0 bases at V and 0 bases at J, with 16 bases between the two ends. The CDR3 runs 18 residues. CDR3 sequence (DNA): TGTGCCAGCAGTTTATCGCTTCCAGTGTACTCTAGCACAGATACGCAGTATTTT. It specifies CASSLSLPVYSSTDTQYF.

This clone was seen once. This chain joins TRBV2 and TRBJ1-3; D remains unclear. The V and J ends lost 6 bases and 5 bases respectively, with 8 bases between them. Germline-derived CDR1 and CDR2 are SNHLY and FYNNEI. The CDR3 sequence is 12 residues long. DNA of the CDR3: TGTGCCAGCAGAAATATCCGAAACACCATATATTTT. Encoded protein: CASRNIRNTIYF. Full variable domain (remainder filled in from reference TRBV2 and TRBJ1-3): EPEVTQTPSHQVTQMGQEVILRCVPISNHLYFYWYRQILGQKVEFLVSFYNNEISEKSEIFDDQFSVERPDGSNFTLKIRSTKLEDSAMYFCASRNIRNTIYFGEGSWLTVV.

The rearrangement joins TRBV27 to TRBJ1-5; unclear D gene. V was clipped by 3 bases and J by 3 bases, with 18 bases between them. The CDR3 length is 17 residues. Germline V gene sequence: CDR1 MNHEY, CDR2 SMNVEV (reference sequence). This CDR3 is CASSFRAVSMDNQPQHF. CDR3 nucleotide sequence: TGTGCCAGCAGTTTCCGAGCAGTCTCCATGGACAATCAGCCCCAGCATTTT.

V usage is TRBV6-1 and J usage is TRBJ1-6; D remains unclear. Germline-derived CDR1 and CDR2 are MNHNS and SASEGT. This CDR3 is built from 14 residues. V lost 2 bases to trimming and J lost 8 bases, with 10 bases between them. The CDR3 region has the DNA TGTGCCAGCAGTGAAACGGTTGTGGATTCACCCCTCCACTTT. Its translation is CASSETVVDSPLHF.

This chain joins TRBV7-2 and TRBJ1-5, with 7 bases lining up with TRBD1. V trimming: 5 bases; J trimming: 3 bases; junction bases outside the gene matches: 19. The V gene's germline CDR1 is SGHTA and CDR2 FQGNSA. The CDR3 has 19 residues. Here the CDR3 DNA reads TGTGCCAGCAGCCCAGGAGTTACACCGGGACAGAGTATCAATCAGCCCCAGCATTTT. Protein: CASSPGVTPGQSINQPQHF.

This clone has a single count. V gene TRBV2 combines with J gene TRBJ2-1, with D tentatively TRBD1 or TRBD2 (6 bases each). CDR3 length: 14 amino acids. V lost 4 bases to trimming and J lost 3 bases, with 10 bases between them. Per the germline V gene, CDR1 is SNHLY and CDR2 is FYNNEI. The CDR3 DNA is TGTGCCAGCAGTGTGCGGGACAACTACAATGAGCAGTTCTTC. It encodes CASSVRDNYNEQFF.

The V and J genes are TRBV7-9 and TRBJ1-6; 7 bases fit TRBD1. CDR1 and CDR2 from the germline V gene are SEHNR and FQNEAQ (reference sequence). V lost 3 bases and J lost 2; bases outside the gene matches: 10. This CDR3 has 18 residues. The CDR3 protein is CASSFLTGMVTYNSPLHF. The CDR3 nucleotides read TGTGCCAGCAGCTTCCTGACAGGGATGGTGACCTATAATTCACCCCTCCACTTT. Full variable domain (outside the CDR3, taken from reference TRBV7-9 and TRBJ1-6): DTGVSQNPRHKITKRGQNVTFRCDPISEHNRLYWYRQTLGQGPEFLTYFQNEAQLEKSRLLSDRFSAERPKGSFSTLEIQRTEQGDSAMYLCASSFLTGMVTYNSPLHFGNGTRLTVT.

This clone was recorded once. V and J are TRBV27 and TRBJ2-7; tentative D call: TRBD1 (6 bases). V dropped 10 bases and J dropped 0 bases, with 37 bases sitting between them. This CDR3 is built from 21 residues. CDR1 MNHEY and CDR2 SMNVEV come from the germline V gene (reference sequence). The CDR3 reads CATHPGRGDGLGGPYSYEQYF. The CDR3 coding sequence is TGTGCCACGCACCCAGGAAGGGGAGATGGGCTAGGGGGACCATACTCCTACGAGCAGTACTTC.

V is TRBV19 and J is TRBJ1-2; D not resolved. Germline V gives CDR1 LNHDA, CDR2 SQIVND (reference sequence). Trimming removed 4 bases from V and 10 bases from J, with 16 bases in between. The CDR3 loop spans 13 amino acids. The CDR3 sequence: CASSRHPYTYYTF. In DNA form, the CDR3 reads TGTGCCAGTAGTAGGCACCCCTATACCTACTACACCTTC.

The genes are TRBV20-1 and TRBJ1-2; D not certain. Germline loops: CDR1 DFQATT, CDR2 SNEGSKA (reference sequence). Trimming stripped 6 bases from V and 2 bases from J, with 7 bases between. This CDR3 has 11 residues. The CDR3 DNA reads as TGCAGTGCCTGGATGAACTATGGCTACACCTTC. Amino acid sequence: CSAWMNYGYTF.

The chain joins TRBV11-1 to TRBJ1-5; no clear D. The V end lost 0 bases, the J end lost 4 bases, and 4 bases lay between the germline ends. The CDR3 has 13 amino acids. The germline V gene has CDR1 SGHAT and CDR2 FQDESV (reference sequence). CDR3 region: CASSLAENQPQHF. The CDR3 nucleotides read TGTGCCAGCAGCTTAGCAGAGAATCAGCCCCAGCATTTT.

A single count supports this clone. The J gene is TRBJ2-1, the V gene TRBV7-9, with 7 bases fitting TRBD1. Germline trimming cut 4 bases from V and 5 bases from J; bases unmatched to any gene: 8. Germline V CDR1 and CDR2: SEHNR, FQNEAQ (reference sequence). CDR3 length: 15 amino acids. In DNA, the CDR3 is TGTGCCAGCAGCTCGAGGACAGGAAAAAACAATGAGCAGTTCTTC. It is translated as CASSSRTGKNNEQFF.

V is TRBV6-6 and J is TRBJ1-5; D remains unclear. Trimming shortened V by 2 bases and J by 7 bases, and 12 bases separated the two germline ends. Germline CDR1 MNHNY, CDR2 SVGAGI (reference sequence). This CDR3 comprises 14 residues. CDR3 nucleotide sequence: TGTGCCAGCAGTTACGACACCCAAGCCCAGCCCCAGCATTTT. Translating it yields CASSYDTQAQPQHF.

This clone was observed a single time. This sequence joins TRBV27 and TRBJ1-2; TRBD1 might be the D (6 bases). CDR3 length: 15 amino acids. Germline CDR1 reads MNHEY; CDR2 reads SMNVEV (reference sequence). V lost 0 bases, J lost 3 bases, and 11 bases lay in between. The CDR3 loop is CASSLSARGHYGYTF. The CDR3 coding sequence is TGTGCCAGCAGTTTATCAGCCCGGGGGCACTATGGCTACACCTTC.

Only one count was recorded for this clone. This chain's CDR3 is CASNIGGIGETQYF. DNA of the CDR3: TGTGCCAGTAACATCGGGGGGATTGGGGAGACCCAGTACTTC. V usage is TRBV19 and J usage is TRBJ2-5, with 7 bases that match TRBD2. J lost 5 bases, V lost 7 bases, and 10 bases had no gene match. CDR1 and CDR2 from the germline V gene are LNHDA and SQIVND (reference sequence). The CDR3 covers 14 residues.

This clone was recorded only once. V usage is TRBV5-1 and J usage is TRBJ1-1; 7 bases map to TRBD1. The CDR3 covers 15 residues. The junction had 10 bases not matched to a gene; V was cut back by 7 bases and J by 1 base. Germline values: CDR1 SGHRS, CDR2 YFSETQ. In DNA form, the CDR3 reads TGCGCCAGCCAGACTGTATGGGACAGGAACACTGAAGCTTTCTTT. Translated: CASQTVWDRNTEAFF.

V is TRBV5-8 and J is TRBJ2-7; 7 nucleotides agree with TRBD1. This CDR3 is 13 amino acids long. With 5 bases clipped from V and 5 bases from J, the junction kept 7 bases outside the gene matches. Germline V gives CDR1 SGHTS, CDR2 YDEGEE. The CDR3 sequence: CASRHTGANEQYF. CDR3 nucleotides: TGTGCCAGCAGGCACACAGGGGCTAACGAGCAGTACTTC.

The rearrangement links TRBV6-6 to TRBJ1-3; maybe TRBD1 (6 bases). CDR1 is MNHNY, CDR2 SVGAGI, per germline (reference sequence). The CDR3 loop spans 15 amino acids. Trimming took 0 bases from V and 1 from J, leaving 7 bases between them. The CDR3 here is CASSYSGQSGNTIYF. The DNA for the CDR3 is TGTGCCAGCAGTTACTCCGGACAGTCTGGAAACACCATATATTTT.

The V call is TRBV5-4, the J call TRBJ1-2; D is ambiguous. Germline V lookup: CDR1 SGHNT, CDR2 YYREEE (reference sequence). Trimming cost V 0 bases and J 3 bases, with 6 bases left between them. The CDR3 sequence is 13 residues long. CDR3 loop: CASSLGSDYGYTF. In DNA form, the CDR3 reads TGTGCCAGCAGCTTGGGCTCGGACTATGGCTACACCTTC.

The J gene is TRBJ1-4, the V gene TRBV7-9; tentative D call: TRBD1 (6 bases). This CDR3 region has 15 residues. V dropped 5 bases and J dropped 0 bases, with 10 bases sitting between them. CDR1 is SEHNR, CDR2 FQNEAQ, per germline (reference sequence). The CDR3 bases are TGTGCCAGCAGCCGTCGGACAGCAACTAATGAAAAACTGTTTTTT. This codes for CASSRRTATNEKLFF.

The genes are TRBV19 and TRBJ2-2, with 8 nucleotides matching TRBD1. The J segment lost 4 bases and the V segment lost 3 bases, leaving 13 bases of the junction unmatched. CDR1 and CDR2 from the germline V gene are LNHDA and SQIVND (reference sequence). This CDR3 has 18 amino acids. CDR3: CASSMSRDRISRTGELFF. The CDR3 region has the DNA TGTGCCAGTAGTATGAGCCGGGACAGGATTTCGCGCACCGGGGAGCTGTTTTTT.

The chain links TRBV6-6 to TRBJ2-7; D is unclear. Germline values: CDR1 MNHNY, CDR2 SVGAGI (reference sequence). This CDR3 comprises 13 residues. Trimming removed 2 bases at V and 1 base at J, with 6 bases between. CDR3 sequence (DNA): TGTGCCAGCAGTTACGTTGGTTCCTACGAGCAGTACTTC. This codes for CASSYVGSYEQYF.

In this sample, this clone turned up once. The chain employs TRBV10-2 and TRBJ2-2, with 9 bases that match TRBD2. The J segment lost 4 bases and the V segment lost 6 bases, leaving 15 bases of the junction unmatched. The germline CDR1 and CDR2 sequences are WSHSY and SAAADI. CDR3 length: 18 residues. CDR3 nucleotides: TGCGCCAGCAGCCCGGGTATAGCGGGGGTTTTTAGCACCGGGGAGCTGTTTTTT. As protein: CASSPGIAGVFSTGELFF.

The rearrangement joins TRBV6-5 to TRBJ2-2; TRBD2 might be the D (5 bases). The CDR3 is 13 residues long. CDR1 is MNHEY, CDR2 SVGAGI, per germline. V shed 7 bases and J shed 4 bases, with 10 bases lying between them. The CDR3 sequence: CASNNRGTGELFF. Here the CDR3 DNA reads TGTGCCAGCAACAACCGGGGCACCGGGGAGCTGTTTTTT.

J is TRBJ2-3 and V is TRBV5-1; the match to TRBD2 covers 9 bases. The germline CDR1 and CDR2 sequences are SGHRS and YFSETQ. The CDR3 contains 16 residues. After removal of 6 bases from V and 2 bases from J, the junction contained 10 bases not matched to a gene. This CDR3 is CASISERGDPTDTQYF. CDR3 bases: TGCGCCAGCATTTCGGAGCGGGGGGACCCCACAGATACGCAGTATTTT.

The J gene is TRBJ1-5, the V gene TRBV7-9, with 9 nucleotides matching TRBD1. Per germline, CDR1 SEHNR and CDR2 FQNEAQ (reference sequence). V shed 5 bases, J shed 6 bases, and the junction held 8 bases outside the gene matches. This CDR3 region has 15 residues. The CDR3 spells CASSKTGGVSQPQHF. The CDR3 nucleotides are TGTGCCAGCAGCAAGACAGGGGGAGTTTCTCAGCCCCAGCATTTT.

V and J are TRBV30 and TRBJ1-1; D gene ambiguous. Germline assignment: CDR1 GTSNPN and CDR2 SVGIG (reference sequence). Trimming pared 6 bases from V and 7 bases from J, leaving 12 bases between. The CDR3 covers 11 residues. The CDR3: CACQSRDEAFF. CDR3 nucleotide sequence: TGTGCCTGCCAGAGCCGGGATGAAGCTTTCTTT.